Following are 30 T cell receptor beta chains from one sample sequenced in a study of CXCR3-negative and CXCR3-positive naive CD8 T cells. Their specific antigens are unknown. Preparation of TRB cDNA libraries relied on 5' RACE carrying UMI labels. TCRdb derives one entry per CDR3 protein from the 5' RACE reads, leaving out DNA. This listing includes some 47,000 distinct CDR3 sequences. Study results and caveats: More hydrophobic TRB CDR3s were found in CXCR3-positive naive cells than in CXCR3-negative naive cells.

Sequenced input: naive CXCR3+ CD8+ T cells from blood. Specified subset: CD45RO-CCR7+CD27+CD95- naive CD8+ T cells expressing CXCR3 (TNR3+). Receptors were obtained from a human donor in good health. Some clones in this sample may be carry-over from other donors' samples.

CDR3 region: CASSLVETSGVQETQYF. The chain combines TRBV4-2 with TRBJ2-5; no DNA is available, so the TRBD2 call from TCRdb remains unchecked. CDR1 is LGHNA and CDR2 is YNFKEQ in the germline V gene. This CDR3 has 17 residues.

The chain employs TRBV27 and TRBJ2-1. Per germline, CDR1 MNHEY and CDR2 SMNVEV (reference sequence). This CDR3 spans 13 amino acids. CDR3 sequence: CASRPTYYNEQFF.

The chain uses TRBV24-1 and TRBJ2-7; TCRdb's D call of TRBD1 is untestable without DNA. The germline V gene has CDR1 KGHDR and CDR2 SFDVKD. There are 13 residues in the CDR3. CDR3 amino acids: CATSDRVAYEQYF.

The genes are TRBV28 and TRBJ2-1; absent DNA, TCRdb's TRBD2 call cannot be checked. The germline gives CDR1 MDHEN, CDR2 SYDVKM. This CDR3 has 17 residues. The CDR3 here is CASSLLLSGPSYNEQFF.

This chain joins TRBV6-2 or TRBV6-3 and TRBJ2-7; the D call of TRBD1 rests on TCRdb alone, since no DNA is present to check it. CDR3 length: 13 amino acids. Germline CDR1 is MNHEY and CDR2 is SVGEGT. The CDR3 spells CASSYGARGQQYF.

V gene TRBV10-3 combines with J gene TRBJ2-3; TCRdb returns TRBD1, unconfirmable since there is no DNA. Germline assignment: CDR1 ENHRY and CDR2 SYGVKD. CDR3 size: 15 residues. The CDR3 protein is CAISETGTDTDTQYF.

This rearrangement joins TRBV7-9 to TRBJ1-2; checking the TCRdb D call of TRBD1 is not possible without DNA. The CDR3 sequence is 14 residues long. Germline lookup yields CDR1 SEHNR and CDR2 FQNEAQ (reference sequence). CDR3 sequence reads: CASGDRVDNYGYTF.

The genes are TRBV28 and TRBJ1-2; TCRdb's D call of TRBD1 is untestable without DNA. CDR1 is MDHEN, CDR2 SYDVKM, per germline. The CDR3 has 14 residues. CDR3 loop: CASRRNRETYGYTF.

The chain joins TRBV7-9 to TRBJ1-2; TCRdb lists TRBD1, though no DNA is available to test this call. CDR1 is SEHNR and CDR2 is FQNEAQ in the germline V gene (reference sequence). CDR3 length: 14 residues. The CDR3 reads CASSLPTGTYGYTF.

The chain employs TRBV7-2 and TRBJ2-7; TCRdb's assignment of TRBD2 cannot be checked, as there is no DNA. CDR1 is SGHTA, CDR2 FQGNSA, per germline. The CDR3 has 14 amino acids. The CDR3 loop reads CASSSLAGGDEQYF.

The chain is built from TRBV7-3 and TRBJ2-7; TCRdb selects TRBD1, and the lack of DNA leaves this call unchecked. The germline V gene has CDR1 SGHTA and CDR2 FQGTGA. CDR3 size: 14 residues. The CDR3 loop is CASSLGGPTYEQYF.

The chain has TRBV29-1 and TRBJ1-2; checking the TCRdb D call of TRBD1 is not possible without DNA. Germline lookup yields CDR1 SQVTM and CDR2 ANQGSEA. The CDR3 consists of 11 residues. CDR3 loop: CSGQNLYGYTF. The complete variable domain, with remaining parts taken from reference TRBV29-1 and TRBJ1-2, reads SAVISQKPSRDICQRGTSLTIQCQVDSQVTMMFWYRQQPGQSLTLIATANQGSEATYESGFVIDKFPISRPNLTFSTLTVSNMSPEDSSIYLCSGQNLYGYTFGSGTRLTVV.

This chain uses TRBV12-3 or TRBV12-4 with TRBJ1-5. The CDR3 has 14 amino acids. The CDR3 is CASSSPTLNQPQHF.

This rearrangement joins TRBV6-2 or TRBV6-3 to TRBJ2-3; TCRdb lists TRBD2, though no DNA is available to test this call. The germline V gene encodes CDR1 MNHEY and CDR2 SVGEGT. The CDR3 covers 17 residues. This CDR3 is CASSYSRASGDTDTQYF.

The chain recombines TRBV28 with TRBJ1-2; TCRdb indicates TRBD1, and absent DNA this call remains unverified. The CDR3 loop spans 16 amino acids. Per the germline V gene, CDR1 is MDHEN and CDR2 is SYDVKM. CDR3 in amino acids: CASSEPRLDRDYGYTF.

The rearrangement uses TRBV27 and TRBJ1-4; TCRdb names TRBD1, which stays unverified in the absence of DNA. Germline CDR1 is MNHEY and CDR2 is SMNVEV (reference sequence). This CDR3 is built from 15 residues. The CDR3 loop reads CASTTLGQGDEKLFF.

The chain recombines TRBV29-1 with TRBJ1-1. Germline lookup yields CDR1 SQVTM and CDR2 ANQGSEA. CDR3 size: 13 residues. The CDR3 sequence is CSVEDGMNTEAFF.

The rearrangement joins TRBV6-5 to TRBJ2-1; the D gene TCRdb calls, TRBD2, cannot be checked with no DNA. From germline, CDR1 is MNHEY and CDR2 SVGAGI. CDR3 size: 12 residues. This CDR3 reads CASSDATMGQFF.

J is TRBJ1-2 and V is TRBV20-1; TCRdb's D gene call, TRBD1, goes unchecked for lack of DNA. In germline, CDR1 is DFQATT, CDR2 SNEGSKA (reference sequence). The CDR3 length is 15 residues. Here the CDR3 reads CSVHNSDSSNYGYTF.

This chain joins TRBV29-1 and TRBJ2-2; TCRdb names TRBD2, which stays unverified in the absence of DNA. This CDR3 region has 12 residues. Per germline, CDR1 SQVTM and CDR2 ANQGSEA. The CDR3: CSVSGDTGELFF.

CDR3 in amino acids: CASSFSRDYYNEQFF. The chain carries TRBV25-1 and TRBJ2-1; the TRBD2 assignment by TCRdb is unverifiable without DNA. Germline V gene sequence: CDR1 MGHDK, CDR2 SYGVNS. The CDR3 has 15 amino acids.

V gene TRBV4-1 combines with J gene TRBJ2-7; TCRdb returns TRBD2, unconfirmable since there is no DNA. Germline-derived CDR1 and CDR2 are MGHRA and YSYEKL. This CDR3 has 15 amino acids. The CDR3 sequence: CASSQLAGGPYEQYF.

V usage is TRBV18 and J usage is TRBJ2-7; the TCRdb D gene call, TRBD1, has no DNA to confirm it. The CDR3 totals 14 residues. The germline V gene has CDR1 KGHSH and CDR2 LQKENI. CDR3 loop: CASSPEDRGYEQYF. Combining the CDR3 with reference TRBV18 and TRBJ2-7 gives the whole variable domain NAGVMQNPRHLVRRRGQEARLRCSPMKGHSHVYWYRQLPEEGLKFMVYLQKENIIDESGMPKERFSAEFPKEGPSILRIQQVVRGDSAAYFCASSPEDRGYEQYFGPGTRLTVT.

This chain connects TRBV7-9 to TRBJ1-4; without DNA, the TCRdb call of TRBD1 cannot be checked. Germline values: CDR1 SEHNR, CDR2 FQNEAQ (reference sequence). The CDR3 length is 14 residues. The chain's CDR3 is CASSSGTDFEKLFF.

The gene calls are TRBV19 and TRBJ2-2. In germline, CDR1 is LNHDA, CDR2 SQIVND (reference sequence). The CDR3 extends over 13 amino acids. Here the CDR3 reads CASSIIAGGELFF.

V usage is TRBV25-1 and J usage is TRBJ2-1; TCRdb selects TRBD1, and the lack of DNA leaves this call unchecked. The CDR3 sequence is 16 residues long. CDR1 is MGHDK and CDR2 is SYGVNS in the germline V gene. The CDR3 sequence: CASSGYRGSSYNEQFF.

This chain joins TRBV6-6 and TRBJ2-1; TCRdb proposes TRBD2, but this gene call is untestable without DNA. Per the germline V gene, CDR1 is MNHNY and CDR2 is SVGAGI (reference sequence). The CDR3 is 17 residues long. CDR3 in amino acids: CASSYSEMGLEINEQFF.

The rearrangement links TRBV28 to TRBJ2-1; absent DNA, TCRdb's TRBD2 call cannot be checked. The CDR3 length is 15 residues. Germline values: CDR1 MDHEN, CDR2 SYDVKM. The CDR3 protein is CASSRSGGAGNEQFF.

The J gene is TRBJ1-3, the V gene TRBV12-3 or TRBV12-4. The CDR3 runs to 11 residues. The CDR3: CASSLSDTIYF.

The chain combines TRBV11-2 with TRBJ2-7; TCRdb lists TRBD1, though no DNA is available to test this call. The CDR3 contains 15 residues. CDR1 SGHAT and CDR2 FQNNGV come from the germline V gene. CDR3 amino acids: CASSLQQGARGEQYF.